This T cell receptor (beta chain) was sequenced during a study of T-cell reconstitution after alpha-beta-depleted transplantation in children. This clonotype was counted between two and nine times. As it was prepared, the TCRbeta library received unique molecular identifiers. TCRdb recomputed calls from the PCR reads with MiXCR, one row per CDR3 protein. The sample yields about 980,000 distinct CDR3 sequences, less than 30% seen once. Specimen: PBMCs, mostly from graft donor cells, collected 360 days after TCRalphabeta/CD19-depleted stem cell transplant. The receptor was isolated from a boy under three years old who had a stem cell transplant for SCID, so the T cells may come from the graft donor.

CDR3: CSASPGQSGRHTEAFF. The DNA for the CDR3 is TGCAGTGCCTCCCCGGGACAGTCGGGCAGGCACACTGAAGCTTTCTTT. The chain links TRBV20-1 to TRBJ1-1, with TRBD1 matching 7 bases. CDR1 and CDR2 (germline): DFQATT, SNEGSKA (reference sequence). The CDR3 sequence is 16 residues long. Losses at the gene ends were 6 bases for V and 3 bases for J; bases not matched to a gene: 16.